These T cell receptor beta chains were read from a single sample in a study of cytomegalovirus exposure and HLA in healthy donors. Clones were read by immunoSEQ multiplex PCR, and TCRdb kept only the in-frame ones, dropping some. The data hold under 200,000 clones, with around 86% observed a single time. The sequencing input was PBMCs. Receptors originate from a man aged 40-49 years in good health and CMV-seropositive. Both conserved end residues are trimmed from each CDR3.

j_gene | v_gene | CDR3aa
TRBJ2-7 | TRBV7-9 | SSTGGSEQY
TRBJ2-7 | TRBV19 | ASSTRETYEQY
TRBJ2-3 | TRBV11-2 | ASSLAPGGSFRDTQY
TRBJ1-3 | TRBV11-2 | ASSSTGGVSGNTIY
TRBJ2-2 | TRBV10-3 | AISPGHQNTGELF
TRBJ2-3 | TRBV5-1 | ASSKSGTSTDTQY
TRBJ2-5 | TRBV11-2 | ASSSGTSGVQETQY
TRBJ1-6 | TRBV4-1 | ASSQGTAYNSPLH
TRBJ2-7 | TRBV27 | ASAQGLEQY
TRBJ2-7 | TRBV9 | ASSVDGEITYEQY
TRBJ1-4 | TRBV14 | ASSQTGTDEKLF
TRBJ1-5 | TRBV6-6 | ASSADRPNNQPQH
TRBJ1-5 | TRBV6-1 | ASSERDRGTLAQH
TRBJ2-7 | TRBV14 | ASSQAGSAGLWEQY
TRBJ2-5 | TRBV7-3 | ASSAGLAGGGETQY
TRBJ1-2 | TRBV4-3 | ASSQEFLDRVGYT
TRBJ2-7 | TRBV4-2 | ASSSQGSYEQY
TRBJ2-5 | TRBV6-5 | ASSLTGEETQY
TRBJ1-1 | TRBV5-8 | ASSLGDTSMNTEAF
TRBJ2-1 | TRBV4-3 | ASSQELRGAYNEQF